This paragraph reports one TCR beta chain. As yet, its antigen is unknown. These data belong to a study of Ad26.COV2.S vaccination and SARS-CoV-2 variants. Broader study findings: Using TCR breadth and depth analyses may have led to underestimated total T cell responses. Participants given vaccine showed non-spike TCR breadth similar to that of placebo recipients.

Some clones are missing from TCRdb's copy, which holds only in-frame ones; the method was immunoSEQ multiplex PCR. The profile shows 180,000 or so clones, 87% of them singletons. The CDR3 consists of 14 residues. Per the germline V gene, CDR1 is SGHTA and CDR2 is FQGTGA. V lost 2 bases and J lost 4; bases outside the gene matches: 4. This receptor was obtained from a human donor who had recovered from COVID-19. Specimen: peripheral blood, collected after recovery from COVID-19. This chain connects TRBV7-3 to TRBJ2-5, with 7 bases fitting TRBD2. The CDR3 protein is CASSLRGSRETQYF. CDR3 nucleotide sequence: TGTGCCAGCAGCTTACGCGGGAGCAGAGAGACCCAGTACTTC.